This TCR beta chain derives from a study of blood T cell repertoires in COVID-19. The CDR3 runs 16 residues. Germline-derived CDR1 and CDR2 are SQVTM and ANQGSEA. Trimming cost V 5 bases and J 7 bases; bases outside gene matches: 11. Sequencing was performed with immunoSEQ multiplex PCR; in TCRdb, only in-frame clones are kept and a portion is missing. This table holds approximately 290,000 clones, 90% found once. Participants, about 18 to 90 years old, spanned approximately 26 US areas. The TCR originated in a woman between 18 and 29 years old with acute COVID-19. This chain joins TRBV29-1 and TRBJ2-2; 12 bases align to TRBD1. Sample: PBMCs or T cells enriched from blood (not recorded which). This CDR3 is CSVQSPGTGGYGELFF. CDR3 DNA: TGCAGCGTTCAAAGTCCTGGGACAGGGGGCTACGGGGAGCTGTTTTTT.